This passage covers 7 T cell receptor beta chains from one sample sequenced in a study of T cell responses to AZD1222 COVID-19 vaccine. Assay: immunoSEQ multiplex PCR; the TCRdb copy retains only in-frame clones and omits some. Of 100,000 or so clones in the sample, about 81% were seen once. Sample: peripheral blood, taken on day 0 of AZD1222 vaccination. Source of these receptors: an adult in good health.

This clone was seen only a few times. The rearrangement uses TRBV5-1 and TRBJ1-1; D remains ambiguous. The CDR3 runs 13 residues. Germline loops: CDR1 SGHRS, CDR2 YFSETQ. V was shortened by 4 bases and J by 2 bases, with 9 bases between the two germline ends. CDR3 nucleotides: TGCGCCAGCAGCATCCTCAGAAACACTGAAGCTTTCTTT. Translated, it gives CASSILRNTEAFF.

J is TRBJ1-1 and V is TRBV21-1. TRBV21-1 is a pseudogene locus. CDR3 length equals 13 residues. In DNA form, the CDR3 reads TGTGCCAGCAGCAAAGAGGAGGGAGGTGAAGCTTTCTTT. Protein sequence: CASSKEEGGEAFF.

This chain joins TRBV7-2 and TRBJ1-2; no clear D. The germline V gene encodes CDR1 SGHTA and CDR2 FQGNSA. CDR3 length equals 12 residues. The V end lost 2 bases, the J end lost 7 bases, and 8 bases lay between the germline ends. Here the CDR3 DNA reads TGTGCCAGCAGCTTATCAGTCGCTGGCTACACCTTC. This encodes CASSLSVAGYTF.

CDR3 sequence reads: CASSPGSSYEQYF. The DNA of the CDR3 is TGCGCCAGCAGCCCTGGCTCTTCCTACGAGCAGTACTTC. V and J are TRBV4-3 and TRBJ2-7, with D unresolved. V was trimmed by 4 bases and J by 1 base, leaving 8 bases between them. The length of the CDR3 is 13 residues. Per the germline V gene, CDR1 is LGHNA and CDR2 is YSLEER.

This clone showed up just a few times. The V and J genes are TRBV6-5 and TRBJ2-7; 9 bases are shared with TRBD1. After removal of 10 bases from V and 5 bases from J, the junction contained 9 bases not matched to a gene. Germline values: CDR1 MNHEY, CDR2 SVGAGI. This CDR3 contains 13 residues. The CDR3 protein is CATLTGGLDEQYF. In nucleotides, the CDR3 is TGTGCCACATTGACAGGGGGTCTGGACGAGCAGTACTTC.

This clone occurred once. The chain couples TRBV6-6 to TRBJ1-3; D remains unclear. The CDR3 is made up of 14 amino acids. Germline V gene sequence: CDR1 MNHNY, CDR2 SVGAGI (reference sequence). The V end was cut by 7 bases, the J end by 3 bases, with 13 bases between. CDR3 protein: CASTRVEDGNTIYF. CDR3 coding DNA: TGTGCCAGCACAAGGGTTGAAGATGGAAACACCATATATTTT.

The gene calls are TRBV7-9 and TRBJ1-5; maybe TRBD1 (5 bases). Germline V gene lookup returns CDR1 SEHNR and CDR2 FQNEAQ (reference sequence). V dropped 5 bases and J dropped 4 bases, with 12 bases sitting between them. CDR3 length equals 14 residues. The CDR3 loop is CASSNGATNQPQHF. DNA of the CDR3: TGTGCCAGCAGCAATGGGGCTACGAATCAGCCCCAGCATTTT.